This T cell receptor (beta chain) was recorded in a study of T cell responses to AZD1222 COVID-19 vaccine. In germline, CDR1 is SGHRS, CDR2 YFSETQ. CDR3 size: 17 residues. Trimming shortened V by 0 bases and J by 1 base, and 14 bases separated the two germline ends. Only in-frame clones appear in the TCRdb table, and some are missing; sequencing was by immunoSEQ multiplex PCR. The data contain approximately 150,000 clones, roughly 92% of them singletons. The chain employs TRBV5-1 and TRBJ1-5; perhaps TRBD1 as D (5 bases). The sample consisted of peripheral blood, taken on day 0 of AZD1222 vaccination. The source is an adult in good health. In DNA, the CDR3 is TGCGCCAGCAGCTTGGCCCCGGCAGGGATAAGCAATCAGCCCCAGCATTTT. It translates to CASSLAPAGISNQPQHF.